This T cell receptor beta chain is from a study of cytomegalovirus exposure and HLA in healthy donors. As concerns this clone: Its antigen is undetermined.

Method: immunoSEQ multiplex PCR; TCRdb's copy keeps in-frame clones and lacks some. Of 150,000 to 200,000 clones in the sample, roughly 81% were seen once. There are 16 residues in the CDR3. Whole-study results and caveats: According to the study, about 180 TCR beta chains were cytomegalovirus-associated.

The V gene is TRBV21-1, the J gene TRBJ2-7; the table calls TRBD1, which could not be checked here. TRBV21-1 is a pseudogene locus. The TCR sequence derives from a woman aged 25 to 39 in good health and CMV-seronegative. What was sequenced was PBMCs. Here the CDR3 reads CASSTWDRKIPTEQYF. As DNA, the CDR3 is TGTGCCAGCAGCACCTGGGACAGGAAAATACCGACCGAGCAGTACTTC.